This T cell receptor beta chain was recorded in a study of T cell responses to AZD1222 COVID-19 vaccine. Clones were read by immunoSEQ multiplex PCR, and TCRdb kept only the in-frame ones, dropping some. The sample carries about 98,000 clones, approximately 86% recorded once. CDR1 is SGHKS, CDR2 YYEKEE, per germline (reference sequence). V gave up 0 bases and J gave up 10 bases, with 13 bases separating them. The length of the CDR3 is 13 residues. The receptor was isolated from an adult in good health. The rearrangement uses TRBV5-5 and TRBJ1-1, with D unclear. The sample here was peripheral blood, taken on day 0 of AZD1222 vaccination. The CDR3 coding sequence is TGTGCCAGCAGCTTGGTATTGGGCTATCGAGCTTTCTTT. Protein product: CASSLVLGYRAFF. Together with reference TRBV5-5 and TRBJ1-1, the CDR3 gives the full variable domain: DAGVTQSPTHLIKTRGQQVTLRCSPISGHKSVSWYQQVLGQGPQFIFQYYEKEERGRGNFPDRFSARQFPNYSSELNVNALLLGDSALYLCASSLVLGYRAFFGQGTRLTVV.